This TCR beta chain emerged from a study of siplizumab effects on memory and regulatory T cells. Whole-study results and caveats: Unstimulated subsets accounted for the mapping of only a minor share of the clones that were alloreactive.

CDR3 length equals 16 residues. Germline CDR1 and CDR2: MNHEY and SMNVEV (reference sequence). Trimming removed 0 bases from V and 2 bases from J; junction bases left unmatched: 5. Sequencing used immunoSEQ multiplex PCR; TCRdb keeps in-frame clones, though not all of them. The repertoire holds more than 60,000 clones, with just over 95% as singletons. To note about this clone: Its antigen is not identified.

The sample taken for sequencing was naive CD8+ T cells sorted from blood. The receptor was derived from a human donor in good health. The chain joins TRBV27 to TRBJ2-3; 7 nucleotides align to TRBD2. The CDR3 sequence is CASSLSPAGITDTQYF. The CDR3 bases are TGTGCCAGCAGTTTATCTCCAGCGGGGATCACAGATACGCAGTATTTT.